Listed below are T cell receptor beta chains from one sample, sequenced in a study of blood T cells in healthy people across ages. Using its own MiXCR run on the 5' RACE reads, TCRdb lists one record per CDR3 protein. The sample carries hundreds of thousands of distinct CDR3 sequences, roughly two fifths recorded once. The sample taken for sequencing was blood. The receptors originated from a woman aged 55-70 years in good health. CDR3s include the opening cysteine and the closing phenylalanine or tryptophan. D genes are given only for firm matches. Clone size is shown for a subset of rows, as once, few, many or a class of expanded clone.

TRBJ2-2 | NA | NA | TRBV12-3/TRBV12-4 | CASTRGGPVGELFF | TGTGCCAGCACCCGAGGGGGTCCGGTCGGGGAGCTGTTTTTT
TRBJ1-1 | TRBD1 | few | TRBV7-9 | CASSLGQENTEAFF | TGTGCCAGCAGCTTGGGACAGGAGAACACTGAAGCTTTCTTT
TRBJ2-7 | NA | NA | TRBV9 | CASSAMGGAHNEQYF | TGTGCCAGCAGTGCCATGGGGGGCGCACACAATGAGCAGTACTTC
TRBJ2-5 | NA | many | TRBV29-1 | CSVQPRMKTQYF | TGCAGCGTTCAACCCCGGATGAAGACCCAGTACTTC
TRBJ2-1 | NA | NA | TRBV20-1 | CSARGVSGVNEQFF | TGCAGTGCTAGAGGTGTGTCGGGGGTCAATGAGCAGTTCTTC
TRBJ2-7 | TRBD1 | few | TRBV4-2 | CASQRTGYEQYF | TGTGCCAGCCAAAGGACAGGCTACGAGCAGTACTTC
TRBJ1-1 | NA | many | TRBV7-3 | CASRSGGMNTEAFF | TGTGCCAGCAGGTCCGGGGGGATGAACACTGAAGCTTTCTTT
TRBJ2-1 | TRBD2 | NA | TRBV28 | CASSWREGRSSYNEQFF | TGTGCCAGCAGTTGGCGGGAGGGCCGGAGCTCCTACAATGAGCAGTTCTTC
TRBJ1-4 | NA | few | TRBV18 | CASSGDTSFLEKLFF | TGTGCCAGCTCGGGAGACACAAGTTTTTTGGAAAAACTGTTTTTT
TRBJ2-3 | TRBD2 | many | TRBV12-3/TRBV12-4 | CASSFLAGGSTDTQYF | TGTGCCAGCAGTTTTCTAGCGGGGGGAAGCACAGATACGCAGTATTTT
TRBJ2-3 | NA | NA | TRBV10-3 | CAIRFADTQYF | TGTGCCATCAGGTTTGCAGATACGCAGTATTTT